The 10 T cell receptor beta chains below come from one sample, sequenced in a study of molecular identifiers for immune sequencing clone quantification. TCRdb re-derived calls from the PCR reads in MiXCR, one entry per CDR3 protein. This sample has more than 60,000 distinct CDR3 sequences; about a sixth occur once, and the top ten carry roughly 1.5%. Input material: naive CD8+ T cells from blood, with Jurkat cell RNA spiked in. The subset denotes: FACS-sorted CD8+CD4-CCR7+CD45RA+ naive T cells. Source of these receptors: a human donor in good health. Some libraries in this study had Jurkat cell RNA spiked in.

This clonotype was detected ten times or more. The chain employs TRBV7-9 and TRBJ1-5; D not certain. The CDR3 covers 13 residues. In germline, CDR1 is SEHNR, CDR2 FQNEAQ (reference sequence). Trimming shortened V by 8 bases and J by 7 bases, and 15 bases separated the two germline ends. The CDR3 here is CASDPGTGQPQHF. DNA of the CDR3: TGTGCCAGCGACCCCGGTACCGGGCAGCCCCAGCATTTT.

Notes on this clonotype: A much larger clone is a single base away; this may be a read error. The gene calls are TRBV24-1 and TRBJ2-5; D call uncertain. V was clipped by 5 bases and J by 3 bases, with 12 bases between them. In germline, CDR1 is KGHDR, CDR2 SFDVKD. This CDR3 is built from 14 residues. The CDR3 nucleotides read TGTGCCACCAGTGGGGCCTGGTTCGAAGAGACCCAGTACTTC. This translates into CATSGAWFEETQYF.

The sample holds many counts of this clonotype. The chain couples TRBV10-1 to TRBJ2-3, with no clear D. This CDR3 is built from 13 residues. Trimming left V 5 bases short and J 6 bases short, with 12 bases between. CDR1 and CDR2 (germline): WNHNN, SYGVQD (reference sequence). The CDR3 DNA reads TGCGCCAGCAGTCGACCGTTTTCCGATACGCAGTATTTT. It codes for CASSRPFSDTQYF.

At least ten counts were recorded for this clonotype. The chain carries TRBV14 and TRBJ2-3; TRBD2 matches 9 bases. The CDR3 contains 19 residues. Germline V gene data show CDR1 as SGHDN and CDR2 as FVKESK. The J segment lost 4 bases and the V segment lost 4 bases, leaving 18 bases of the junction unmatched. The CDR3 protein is CASSPGWTSEYVGADTQYF. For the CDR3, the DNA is TGTGCCAGCAGCCCCGGTTGGACTAGCGAATATGTTGGGGCAGATACGCAGTATTTT.

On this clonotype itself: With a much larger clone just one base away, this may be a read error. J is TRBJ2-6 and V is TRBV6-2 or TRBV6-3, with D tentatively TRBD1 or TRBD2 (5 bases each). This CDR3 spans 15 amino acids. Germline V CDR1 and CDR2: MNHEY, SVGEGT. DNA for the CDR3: TGTGCCAGCAGGGAGGAAATAGCTGGGGCCAACGTCCTGGCTTTC. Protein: CASREEIAGANVLAF.

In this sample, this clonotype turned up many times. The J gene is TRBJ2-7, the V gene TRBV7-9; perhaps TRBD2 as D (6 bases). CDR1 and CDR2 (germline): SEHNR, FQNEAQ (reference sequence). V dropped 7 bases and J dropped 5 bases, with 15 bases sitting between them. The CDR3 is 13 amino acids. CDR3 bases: TGTGCCAGCACCCCGACTAGTTCCCACGAGCAGTACTTC. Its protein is CASTPTSSHEQYF.

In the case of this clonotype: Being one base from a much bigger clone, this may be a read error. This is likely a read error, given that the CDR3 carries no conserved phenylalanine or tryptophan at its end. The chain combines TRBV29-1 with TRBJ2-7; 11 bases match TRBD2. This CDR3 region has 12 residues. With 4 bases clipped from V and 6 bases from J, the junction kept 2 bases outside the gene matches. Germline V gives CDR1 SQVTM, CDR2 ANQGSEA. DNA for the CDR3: TGCAGCGTTGGACTAGCGGGGCTCGAGCAGTACTCC. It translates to CSVGLAGLEQYS.

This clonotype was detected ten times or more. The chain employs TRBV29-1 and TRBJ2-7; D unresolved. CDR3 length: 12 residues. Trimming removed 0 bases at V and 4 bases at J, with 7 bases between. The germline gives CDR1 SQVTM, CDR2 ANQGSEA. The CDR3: CSVEDPGYEQYF. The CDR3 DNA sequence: TGCAGCGTTGAAGATCCGGGTTACGAGCAGTACTTC.

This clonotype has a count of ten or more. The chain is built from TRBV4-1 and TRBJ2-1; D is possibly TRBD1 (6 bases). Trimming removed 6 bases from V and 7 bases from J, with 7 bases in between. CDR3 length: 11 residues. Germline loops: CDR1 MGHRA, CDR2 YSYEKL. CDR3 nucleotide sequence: TGCGCCAGCAGTCAGGGGAATGAGCAGTTCTTC. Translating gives CASSQGNEQFF.

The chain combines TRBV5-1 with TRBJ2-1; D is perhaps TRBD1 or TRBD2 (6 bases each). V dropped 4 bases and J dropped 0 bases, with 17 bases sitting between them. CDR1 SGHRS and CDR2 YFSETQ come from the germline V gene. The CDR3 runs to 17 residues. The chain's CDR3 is CASSRTGDTVSYNEQFF. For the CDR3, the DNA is TGCGCCAGCAGCCGAACGGGGGACACCGTCTCCTACAATGAGCAGTTCTTC.